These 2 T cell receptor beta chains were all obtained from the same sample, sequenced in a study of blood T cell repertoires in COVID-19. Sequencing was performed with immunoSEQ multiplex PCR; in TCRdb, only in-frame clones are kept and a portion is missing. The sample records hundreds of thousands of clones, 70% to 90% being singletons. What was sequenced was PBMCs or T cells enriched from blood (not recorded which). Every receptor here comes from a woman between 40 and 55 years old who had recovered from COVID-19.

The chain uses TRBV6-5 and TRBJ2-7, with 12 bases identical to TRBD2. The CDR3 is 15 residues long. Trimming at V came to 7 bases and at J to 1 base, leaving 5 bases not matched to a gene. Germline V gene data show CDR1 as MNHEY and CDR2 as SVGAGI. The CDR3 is CASKLTSGRSYEQYF. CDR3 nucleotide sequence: TGTGCCAGCAAGTTAACTAGCGGGAGGTCCTACGAGCAGTACTTC.

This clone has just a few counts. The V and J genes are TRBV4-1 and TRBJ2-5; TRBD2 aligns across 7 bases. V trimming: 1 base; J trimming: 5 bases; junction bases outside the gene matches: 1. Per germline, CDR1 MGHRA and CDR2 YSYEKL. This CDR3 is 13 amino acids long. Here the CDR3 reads CASSQVRGETQYF. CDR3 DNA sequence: TGCGCCAGCAGCCAAGTGCGGGGGGAGACCCAGTACTTC.